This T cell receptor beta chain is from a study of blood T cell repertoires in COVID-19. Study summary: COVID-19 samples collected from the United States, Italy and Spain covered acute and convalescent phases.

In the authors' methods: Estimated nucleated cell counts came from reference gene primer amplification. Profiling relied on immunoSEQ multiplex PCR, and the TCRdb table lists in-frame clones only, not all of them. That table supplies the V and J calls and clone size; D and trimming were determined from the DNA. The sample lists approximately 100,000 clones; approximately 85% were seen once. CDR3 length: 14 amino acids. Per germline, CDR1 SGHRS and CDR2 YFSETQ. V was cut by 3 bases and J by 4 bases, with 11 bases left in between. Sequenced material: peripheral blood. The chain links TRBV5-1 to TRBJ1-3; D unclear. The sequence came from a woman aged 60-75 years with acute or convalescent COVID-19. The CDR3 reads CASSSRGSGNTIYF. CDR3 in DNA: TGCGCCAGCAGCTCTCGAGGTTCAGGAAACACCATATATTTT.